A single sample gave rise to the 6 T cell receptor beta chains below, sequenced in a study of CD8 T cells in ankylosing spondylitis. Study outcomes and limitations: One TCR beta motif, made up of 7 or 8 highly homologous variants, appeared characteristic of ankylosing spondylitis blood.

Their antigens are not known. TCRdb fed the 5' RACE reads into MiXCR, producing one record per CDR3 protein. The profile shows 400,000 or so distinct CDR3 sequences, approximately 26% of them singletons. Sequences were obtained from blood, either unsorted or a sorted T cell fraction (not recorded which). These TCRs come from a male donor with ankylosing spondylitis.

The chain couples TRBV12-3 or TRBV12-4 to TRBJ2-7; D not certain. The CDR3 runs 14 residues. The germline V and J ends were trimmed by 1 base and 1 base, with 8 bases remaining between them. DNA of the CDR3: TGTGCCAGCAGTTTAGGCCATTCATCCTACGAGCAGTACGTC. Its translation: CASSLGHSSYEQYV.

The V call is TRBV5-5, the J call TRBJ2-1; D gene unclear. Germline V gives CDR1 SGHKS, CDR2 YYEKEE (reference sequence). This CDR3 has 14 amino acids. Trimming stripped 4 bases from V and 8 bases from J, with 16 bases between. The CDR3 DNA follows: TGTGCCAGCAGCCGCATTTTGACCGGCCATGAGCAGTTCTTC. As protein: CASSRILTGHEQFF.

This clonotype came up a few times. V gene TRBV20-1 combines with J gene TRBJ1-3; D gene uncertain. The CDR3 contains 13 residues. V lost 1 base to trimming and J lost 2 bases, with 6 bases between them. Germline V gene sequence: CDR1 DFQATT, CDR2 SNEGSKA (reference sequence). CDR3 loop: CSARVNAGNTIYF. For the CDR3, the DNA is TGCAGTGCTAGAGTGAATGCTGGAAACACCATATATTTT.

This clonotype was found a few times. CDR3 region: CASSSGLGHEQFF. CDR3 in DNA: TGTGCCAGCAGCTCCGGACTAGGTCATGAGCAGTTCTTC. The chain has TRBV6-6 and TRBJ2-1; TRBD2 matches 7 bases. J was trimmed by 8 bases and V by 6 bases; bases with no gene match: 7. This CDR3 has 13 residues. The germline CDR1 and CDR2 sequences are MNHNY and SVGAGI (reference sequence).

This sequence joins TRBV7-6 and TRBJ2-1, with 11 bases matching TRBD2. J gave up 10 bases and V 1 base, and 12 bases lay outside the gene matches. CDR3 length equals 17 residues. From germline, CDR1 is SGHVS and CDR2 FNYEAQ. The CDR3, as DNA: TGTGCCAGCAGCTTAGACAATAGCGGGAGGGATAGCGGAGAGCAGTTCTTC. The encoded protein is CASSLDNSGRDSGEQFF.

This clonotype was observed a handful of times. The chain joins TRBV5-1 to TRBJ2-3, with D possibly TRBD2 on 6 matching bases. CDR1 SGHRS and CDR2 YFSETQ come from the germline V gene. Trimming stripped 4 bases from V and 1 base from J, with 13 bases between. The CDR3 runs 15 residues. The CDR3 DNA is TGCGCCAGCAGCGGAGACGGGAGCGGCACAGATACGCAGTATTTT. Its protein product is CASSGDGSGTDTQYF.